This TCR beta chain was sequenced in a study of T cell responses to AZD1222 COVID-19 vaccine. The germline V gene encodes CDR1 MDHEN and CDR2 SYDVKM. The CDR3 has 19 amino acids. Trimming shortened V by 5 bases and J by 2 bases, and 28 bases separated the two germline ends. Study observations and caveats: There were vaccine-associated CD4 TCRs across spike, dominant at 160-218 and 743-854. The sample set comprised mostly white British donors with more females, and clonal diversity was possibly underestimated.

In the case of this clone: The antigen is not known.

Here immunoSEQ multiplex PCR was the method, and the copy in TCRdb shows in-frame clones only, minus some. The sample consists of approximately 120,000 clones, around 87% of them appearing once. The source is an adult in good health. V usage is TRBV28 and J usage is TRBJ2-7, with a possible D match to TRBD1 (6 bases). The material sequenced was peripheral blood, taken on day 0 of AZD1222 vaccination. CDR3 loop: CASSRKPSPSGTRTYEQYF. DNA for the CDR3: TGTGCCAGCAGTCGAAAACCCAGTCCATCCGGGACACGGACCTACGAGCAGTACTTC.